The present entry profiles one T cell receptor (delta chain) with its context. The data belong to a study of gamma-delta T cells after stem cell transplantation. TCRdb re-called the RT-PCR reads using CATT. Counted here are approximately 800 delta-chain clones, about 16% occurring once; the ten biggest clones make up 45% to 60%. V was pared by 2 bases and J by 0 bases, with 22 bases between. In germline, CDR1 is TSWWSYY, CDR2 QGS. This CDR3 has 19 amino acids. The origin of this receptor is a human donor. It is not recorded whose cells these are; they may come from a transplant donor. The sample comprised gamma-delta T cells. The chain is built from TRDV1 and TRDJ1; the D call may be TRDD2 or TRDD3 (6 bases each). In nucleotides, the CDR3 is TGTGCTCTTGGGGAATCCGTCCTTCCCGGGGGACCGTACACCGATAAACTCATCTTT. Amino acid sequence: CALGESVLPGGPYTDKLIF.